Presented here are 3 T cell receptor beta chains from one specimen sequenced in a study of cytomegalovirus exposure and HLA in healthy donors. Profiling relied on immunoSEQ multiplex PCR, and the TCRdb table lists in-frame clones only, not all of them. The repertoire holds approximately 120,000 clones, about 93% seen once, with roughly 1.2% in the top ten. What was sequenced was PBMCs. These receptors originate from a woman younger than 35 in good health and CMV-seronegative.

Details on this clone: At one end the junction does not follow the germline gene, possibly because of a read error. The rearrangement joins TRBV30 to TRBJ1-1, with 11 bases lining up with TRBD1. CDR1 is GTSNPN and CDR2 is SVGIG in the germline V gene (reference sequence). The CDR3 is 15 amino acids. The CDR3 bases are TGTGCCTGGAGTGACCCCGGGACAGGGGGATACGGAGCTTCCTTT. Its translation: CAWSDPGTGGYGASF.

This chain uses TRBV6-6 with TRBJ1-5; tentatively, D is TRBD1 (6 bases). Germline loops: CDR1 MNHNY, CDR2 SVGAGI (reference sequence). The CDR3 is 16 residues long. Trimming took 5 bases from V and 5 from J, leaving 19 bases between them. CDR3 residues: CASSARELGAYQPQHF. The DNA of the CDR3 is TGTGCCAGCAGTGCCAGGGAATTGGGGGCTTATCAGCCCCAGCATTTT.

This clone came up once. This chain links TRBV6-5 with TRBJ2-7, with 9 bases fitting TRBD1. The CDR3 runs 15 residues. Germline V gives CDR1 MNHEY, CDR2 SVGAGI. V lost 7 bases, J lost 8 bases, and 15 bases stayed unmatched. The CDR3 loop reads CASKRVGTGIGKQYF. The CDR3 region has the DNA TGTGCCAGCAAGAGAGTCGGGACAGGGATCGGGAAGCAGTACTTC.